This passage covers 19 T cell receptor beta chains from one sample sequenced in a study of blood T cell repertoires in COVID-19. Libraries were prepared by immunoSEQ multiplex PCR; TCRdb keeps only in-frame clonotypes and omits some of them. The sample lists about 76,000 clones, approximately 83% seen once, with roughly 43% in the top ten. The sample was peripheral blood. Receptors were obtained from a man older than 75 with acute or convalescent COVID-19.

This chain joins TRBV19 and TRBJ1-5; 8 bases align to TRBD1. Losses at the gene ends were 3 bases for V and 5 bases for J; bases not matched to a gene: 9. CDR1 is LNHDA and CDR2 is SQIVND in the germline V gene (reference sequence). This CDR3 has 16 amino acids. The CDR3 region has the DNA TGTGCCAGTAGTATGCTCCAGGGGGCGAGTGATCAGCCCCAGCATTTT. It codes for CASSMLQGASDQPQHF.

This clone occurred once. The V and J genes are TRBV7-3 and TRBJ2-5; a weak D match, TRBD1 (5 bases). Per the germline V gene, CDR1 is SGHTA and CDR2 is FQGTGA. Trimming pared 0 bases from V and 3 bases from J, leaving 5 bases between. This CDR3 contains 13 residues. The CDR3 DNA follows: TGTGCCAGCAGCTTAACCAGGGAAGAGACCCAGTACTTC. As protein: CASSLTREETQYF.

This clone is a singleton in its sample. The V call is TRBV7-2, the J call TRBJ2-7, with TRBD2 identical over 9 bases. CDR3 size: 16 residues. With 0 bases clipped from V and 6 bases from J, the junction kept 9 bases outside the gene matches. CDR1 and CDR2 from the germline V gene are SGHTA and FQGNSA. CDR3 loop: CASSLAPSGVRGEQYF. CDR3 sequence (DNA): TGTGCCAGCAGCTTAGCGCCTAGCGGGGTCAGGGGCGAGCAGTACTTC.

This chain joins TRBV5-1 and TRBJ1-2, with 8 bases fitting TRBD1. The CDR3 length is 18 residues. CDR1 is SGHRS and CDR2 is YFSETQ in the germline V gene. V lost 5 bases and J lost 3; bases outside the gene matches: 18. The CDR3 sequence is CASRVTWQGAPLYYGYTF. The CDR3 region has the DNA TGCGCCAGCAGGGTAACGTGGCAGGGGGCACCGCTATACTATGGCTACACCTTC.

The chain links TRBV5-6 to TRBJ2-3; D might be TRBD1 (6 bases). Germline V gene lookup returns CDR1 SGHDT and CDR2 YYEEEE. V dropped 0 bases and J dropped 6 bases, with 14 bases sitting between them. The CDR3 sequence is 15 residues long. The DNA of the CDR3 is TGTGCCAGCAGCTTGGCCGGTTTGGGGGCGGATACGCAGTATTTT. Its translation is CASSLAGLGADTQYF.

J is TRBJ2-2 and V is TRBV27, with TRBD2 identical over 7 bases. The CDR3 covers 14 residues. V lost 6 bases, J lost 7 bases, and 8 bases stayed unmatched. Germline V lookup: CDR1 MNHEY, CDR2 SMNVEV (reference sequence). CDR3: CASSREEASGELFF. CDR3 coding DNA: TGTGCCAGCAGCCGGGAGGAAGCGAGCGGGGAGCTGTTTTTT.

The chain recombines TRBV28 with TRBJ2-4, with a weak D call TRBD1 (6 bases). CDR1 and CDR2 (germline): MDHEN, SYDVKM. V was pared by 5 bases and J by 6 bases, with 14 bases between. CDR3 length equals 14 residues. CDR3 residues: CASSPQGFGNIQYF. Here the CDR3 DNA reads TGTGCCAGCAGTCCACAGGGTTTTGGAAACATTCAGTACTTC.

The chain is built from TRBV28 and TRBJ1-2; TRBD1 matches 10 bases. The CDR3 extends over 15 amino acids. V lost 9 bases and J lost 5; bases outside the gene matches: 12. Germline V gene lookup returns CDR1 MDHEN and CDR2 SYDVKM. The CDR3 DNA sequence: TGTGCCAGTAAGAGAAGGGACAGGGGCTTATATGGCTACACCTTC. Encoded protein: CASKRRDRGLYGYTF.

This chain links TRBV29-1 with TRBJ2-7; 7 bases align to TRBD1. V trimming: 0 bases; J trimming: 4 bases; junction bases outside the gene matches: 6. This CDR3 has 14 amino acids. From germline, CDR1 is SQVTM and CDR2 ANQGSEA. CDR3 in amino acids: CSVEDPDRVYEQYF. The CDR3 region has the DNA TGCAGCGTTGAAGATCCCGACAGGGTTTACGAGCAGTACTTC.

The chain couples TRBV19 to TRBJ2-1, with 12 bases fitting TRBD1. Germline V CDR1 and CDR2: LNHDA, SQIVND (reference sequence). The CDR3 spans 14 residues. V dropped 8 bases and J dropped 9; count of bases not matched to a gene: 8. Here the CDR3 reads CASGTGGIPSEQFF. Here the CDR3 DNA reads TGTGCCAGTGGGACAGGGGGCATTCCAAGTGAGCAGTTCTTC. Full variable domain (missing parts from reference TRBV19 and TRBJ2-1): DGGITQSPKYLFRKEGQNVTLSCEQNLNHDAMYWYRQDPGQGLRLIYYSQIVNDFQKGDIAEGYSVSREKKESFPLTVTSAQKNPTAFYLCASGTGGIPSEQFFGPGTRLTVL.

In this sample, this clone turned up a few times. The rearrangement uses TRBV6-6 and TRBJ1-5; unclear D gene. The germline V gene encodes CDR1 MNHNY and CDR2 SVGAGI (reference sequence). The CDR3 is 14 residues long. The V gene lost 5 bases and the J gene lost 4 bases, with 12 bases spanning the gap. CDR3 DNA sequence: TGTGCCAGCAGTCTGAATGAGCTGAATCAGCCCCAGCATTTT. As protein: CASSLNELNQPQHF.

The chain is built from TRBV6-5 and TRBJ2-7, with D tentatively TRBD1 (6 bases). This CDR3 is built from 15 residues. Between the trimmed V and J ends, which lost 6 bases and 1 base, there was a span of 16 bases. Germline V lookup: CDR1 MNHEY, CDR2 SVGAGI. CDR3 in DNA: TGTGCCAGCAGCAATAGACAGGTTTTTTCCTACGAGCAGTACTTC. Translated: CASSNRQVFSYEQYF.

The chain uses TRBV28 and TRBJ2-3; D is undetermined. V lost 5 bases and J lost 0, with 3 bases in between. CDR1 is MDHEN and CDR2 is SYDVKM in the germline V gene. This CDR3 has 12 amino acids. CDR3 nucleotide sequence: TGTGCCAGCAGTCCAAGCACAGATACGCAGTATTTT. Translation gives CASSPSTDTQYF.

The chain links TRBV28 to TRBJ2-3; 9 bases agree with TRBD1. CDR3 length equals 17 residues. Trimming removed 2 bases from V and 6 bases from J; junction bases left unmatched: 12. CDR1 and CDR2 from the germline V gene are MDHEN and SYDVKM. In DNA form, the CDR3 reads TGTGCCAGCAGTTTAGCGGGGGCCGGGACAGGGTGGGATACGCAGTATTTT. Its translation: CASSLAGAGTGWDTQYF.

The chain is built from TRBV7-2 and TRBJ2-1; 8 nucleotides line up with TRBD2. This CDR3 comprises 13 residues. V was clipped by 5 bases and J by 4 bases; unmatched bases: 1. Germline V gives CDR1 SGHTA, CDR2 FQGNSA. The CDR3 coding sequence is TGTGCCAGCAGCCCGGGAGGGTACAATGAGCAGTTCTTC. This sequence encodes CASSPGGYNEQFF.

The chain is built from TRBV5-1 and TRBJ2-7; 9 bases match TRBD2. Trimming cost V 7 bases and J 0 bases; bases outside gene matches: 8. The CDR3 has 15 residues. CDR1 and CDR2 from the germline V gene are SGHRS and YFSETQ. The CDR3 sequence is CASSPTSGYSYEQYF. The CDR3 nucleotides are TGCGCCAGCTCCCCGACTAGCGGATACTCCTACGAGCAGTACTTC.

The chain carries TRBV7-9 and TRBJ2-5; 10 bases fit TRBD1. Germline CDR1 reads SEHNR; CDR2 reads FQNEAQ (reference sequence). The ends lost 5 bases at V and 4 bases at J; junction bases unmatched: 7. This CDR3 region has 15 residues. Written as DNA, the CDR3 is TGTGCCAGCAGCCCCTCGGGACAGGGGCGAGAGACCCAGTACTTC. Translated, it gives CASSPSGQGRETQYF.

The chain combines TRBV6-2 or TRBV6-3 with TRBJ2-5; D may be TRBD1 (5 bases). The CDR3 runs 13 residues. The germline V gene has CDR1 MNHEY and CDR2 SVGEGT. Between the trimmed V and J ends, which lost 6 bases and 10 bases, there was a span of 18 bases. This chain's CDR3 is CASSQLRIGDQYF. DNA for the CDR3: TGTGCCAGCAGCCAACTACGTATAGGGGACCAGTACTTC.

The rearrangement uses TRBV19 and TRBJ2-7; perhaps TRBD2 as D (5 bases). The V and J ends lost 1 base and 6 bases respectively, with 7 bases between them. This CDR3 is built from 12 residues. Germline CDR1 LNHDA, CDR2 SQIVND (reference sequence). CDR3 region: CASSIGGSEQYF. The CDR3 DNA reads TGTGCCAGTAGTATAGGAGGGTCCGAGCAGTACTTC.